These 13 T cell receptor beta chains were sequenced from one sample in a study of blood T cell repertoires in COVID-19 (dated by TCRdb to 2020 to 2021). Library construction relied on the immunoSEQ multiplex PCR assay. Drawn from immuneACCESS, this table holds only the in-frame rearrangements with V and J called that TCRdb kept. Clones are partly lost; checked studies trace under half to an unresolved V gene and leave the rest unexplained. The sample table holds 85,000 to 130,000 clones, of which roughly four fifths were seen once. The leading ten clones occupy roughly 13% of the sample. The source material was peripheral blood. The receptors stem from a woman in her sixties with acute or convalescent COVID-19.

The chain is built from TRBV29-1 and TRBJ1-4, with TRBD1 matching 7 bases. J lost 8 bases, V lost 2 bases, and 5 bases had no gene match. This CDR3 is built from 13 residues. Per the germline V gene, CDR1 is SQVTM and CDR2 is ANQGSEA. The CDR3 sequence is CSVEPQGGEKLFF. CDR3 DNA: TGCAGCGTTGAACCGCAGGGGGGCGAAAAACTGTTTTTT.

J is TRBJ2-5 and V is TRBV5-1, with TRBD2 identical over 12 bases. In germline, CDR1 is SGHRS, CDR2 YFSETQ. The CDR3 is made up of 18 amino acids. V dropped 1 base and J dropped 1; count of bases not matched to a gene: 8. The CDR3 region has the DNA TGCGCCAGCAGCTTGAAGCTAGCGGGAGGGTTCCTCCAAGAGACCCAGTACTTC. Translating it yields CASSLKLAGGFLQETQYF.

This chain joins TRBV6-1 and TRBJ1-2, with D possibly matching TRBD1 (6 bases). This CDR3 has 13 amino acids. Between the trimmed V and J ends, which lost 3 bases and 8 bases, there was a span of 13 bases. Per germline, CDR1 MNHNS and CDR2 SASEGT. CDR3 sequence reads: CASSEPAGEGYTF. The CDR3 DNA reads TGTGCCAGCAGTGAGCCGGCAGGGGAAGGCTACACCTTC.

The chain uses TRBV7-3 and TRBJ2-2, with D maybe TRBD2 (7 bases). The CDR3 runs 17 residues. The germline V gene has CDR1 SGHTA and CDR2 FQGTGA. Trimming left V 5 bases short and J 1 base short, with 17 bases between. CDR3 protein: CASSQRRGLGNTGELFF. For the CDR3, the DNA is TGTGCCAGCAGCCAGAGGCGGGGGCTAGGGAACACCGGGGAGCTGTTTTTT.

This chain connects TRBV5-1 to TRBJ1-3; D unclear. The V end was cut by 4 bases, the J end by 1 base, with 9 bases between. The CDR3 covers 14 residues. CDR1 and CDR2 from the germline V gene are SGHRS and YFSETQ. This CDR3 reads CASSRGSSGNTIYF. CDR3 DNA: TGCGCCAGCAGCCGCGGGTCGTCTGGAAACACCATATATTTT.

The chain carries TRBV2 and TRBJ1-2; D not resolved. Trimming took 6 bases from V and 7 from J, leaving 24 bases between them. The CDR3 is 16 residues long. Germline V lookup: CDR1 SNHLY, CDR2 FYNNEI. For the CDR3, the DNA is TGTGCCAGCAGAGAGTGGCTTCCCGGGAGAATGAGTGGCTACACCTTC. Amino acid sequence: CASREWLPGRMSGYTF.

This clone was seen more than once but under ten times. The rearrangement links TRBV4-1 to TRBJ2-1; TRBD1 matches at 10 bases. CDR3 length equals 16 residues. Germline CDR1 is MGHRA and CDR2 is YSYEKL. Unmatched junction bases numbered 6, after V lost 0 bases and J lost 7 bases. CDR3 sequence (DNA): TGCGCCAGCAGCCAAGATCCGGGACAGGGGTGGAATGAGCAGTTCTTC. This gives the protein CASSQDPGQGWNEQFF.

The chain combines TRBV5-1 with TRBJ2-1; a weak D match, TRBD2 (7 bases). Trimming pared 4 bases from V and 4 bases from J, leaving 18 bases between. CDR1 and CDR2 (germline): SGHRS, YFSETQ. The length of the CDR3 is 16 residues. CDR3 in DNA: TGCGCCAGCAGCGGGGAGGGCGGGACAAGTTACAATGAGCAGTTCTTC. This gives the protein CASSGEGGTSYNEQFF. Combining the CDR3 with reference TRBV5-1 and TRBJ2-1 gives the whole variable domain KAGVTQTPRYLIKTRGQQVTLSCSPISGHRSVSWYQQTPGQGLQFLFEYFSETQRNKGNFPGRFSGRQFSNSRSEMNVSTLELGDSALYLCASSGEGGTSYNEQFFGPGTRLTVL.

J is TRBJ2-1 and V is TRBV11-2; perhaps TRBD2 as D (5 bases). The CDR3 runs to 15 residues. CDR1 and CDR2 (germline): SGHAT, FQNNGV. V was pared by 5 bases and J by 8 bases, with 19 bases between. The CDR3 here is CASSLAPSTGDEQFF. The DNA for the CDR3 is TGTGCCAGCAGCCTAGCACCGTCTACCGGGGATGAGCAGTTCTTC. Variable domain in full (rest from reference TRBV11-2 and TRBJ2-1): EAGVAQSPRYKIIEKRQSVAFWCNPISGHATLYWYQQILGQGPKLLIQFQNNGVVDDSQLPKDRFSAERLKGVDSTLKIQPAKLEDSAVYLCASSLAPSTGDEQFFGPGTRLTVL.

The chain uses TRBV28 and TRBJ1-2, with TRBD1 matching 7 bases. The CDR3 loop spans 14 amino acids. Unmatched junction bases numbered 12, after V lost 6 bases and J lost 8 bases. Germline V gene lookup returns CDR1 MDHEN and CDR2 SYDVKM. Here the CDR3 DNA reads TGTGCCAGCAGGACCGGGACAGCCGCTGAGGGCTACACCTTC. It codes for CASRTGTAAEGYTF.

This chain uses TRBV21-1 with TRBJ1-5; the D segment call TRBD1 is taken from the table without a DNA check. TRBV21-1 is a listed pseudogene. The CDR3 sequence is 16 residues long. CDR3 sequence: CASSKVEGACDQPQHF. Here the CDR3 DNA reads TGTGCCAGCAGCAAAGTAGAAGGGGCCTGTGATCAGCCCCAGCATTTT.

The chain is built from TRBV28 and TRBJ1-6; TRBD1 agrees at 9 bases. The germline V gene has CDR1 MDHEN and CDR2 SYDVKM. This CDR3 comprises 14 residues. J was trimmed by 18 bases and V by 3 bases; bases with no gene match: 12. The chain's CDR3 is CASSFSASGTGPHF. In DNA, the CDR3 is TGTGCCAGCAGTTTCTCCGCCTCCGGGACAGGGCCCCACTTT.

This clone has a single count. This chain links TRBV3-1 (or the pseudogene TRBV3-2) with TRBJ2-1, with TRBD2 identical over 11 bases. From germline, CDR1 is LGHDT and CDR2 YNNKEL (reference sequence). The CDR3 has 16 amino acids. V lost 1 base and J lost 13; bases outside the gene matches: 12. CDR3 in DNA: TGTGCCAGCAGCCAAGGGGGAGCCACCCTAGCGGGGGGTCAGTTCTTC. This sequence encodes CASSQGGATLAGGQFF.